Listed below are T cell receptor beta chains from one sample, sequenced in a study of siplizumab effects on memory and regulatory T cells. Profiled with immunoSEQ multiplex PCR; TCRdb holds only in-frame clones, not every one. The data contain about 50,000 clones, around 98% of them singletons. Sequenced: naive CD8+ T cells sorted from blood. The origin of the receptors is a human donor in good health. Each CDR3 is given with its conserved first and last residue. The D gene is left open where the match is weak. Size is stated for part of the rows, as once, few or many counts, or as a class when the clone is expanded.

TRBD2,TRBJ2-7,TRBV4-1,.,TGCGCCAGCAGCCTACAAAGGTCATCGGGAGGGTCTGCCTACGAGCAGTACTTC,CASSLQRSSGGSAYEQYF
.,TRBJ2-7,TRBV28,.,TGTGCCAGCAGTTTGTTCCAGGGCCCCTACGAGCAGTACTTC,CASSLFQGPYEQYF
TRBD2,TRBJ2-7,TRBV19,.,TGTGCCAGTAGTATAGGTGGCGGGGGTTTCGAGCAGTACTTC,CASSIGGGGFEQYF
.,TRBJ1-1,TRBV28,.,TGTGCCAGCAGTTCCGGTATGGGGGCGAGTCGGACTGAAGCTTTCTTT,CASSSGMGASRTEAFF
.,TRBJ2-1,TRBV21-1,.,TGTGCCAGCTCCAGGACAGACGGTGAGCAGTTCTTC,CASSRTDGEQFF
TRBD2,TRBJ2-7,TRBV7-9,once,TGTGCCAGCAGCTTAGGGACTAGCGGGAACGTGGGGACTTACGAGCAGTACTTC,CASSLGTSGNVGTYEQYF
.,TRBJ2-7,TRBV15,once,TGTGCCACCAGCAGAGAGGGACTCGGCTCCTACGAGCAGTACTTC,CATSREGLGSYEQYF
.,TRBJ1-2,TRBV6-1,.,TGTGCCAGCAGTGGGGGGGCAGGGAGATATGGCTACACCTTC,CASSGGAGRYGYTF
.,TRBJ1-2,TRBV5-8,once,TGTGCCAGCAGCTTTCAGGGCCAGATTAACTATGGCTACACCTTC,CASSFQGQINYGYTF
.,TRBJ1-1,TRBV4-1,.,TGCGCCAGCAGCCAAGGAGGGATCGGGGACACTGAAGCTTTCTTT,CASSQGGIGDTEAFF
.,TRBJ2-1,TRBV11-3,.,TGTGCCAGCAGCTCCGTCGTGTACCAAGGTGGGAATGAGCAGTTCTTC,CASSSVVYQGGNEQFF
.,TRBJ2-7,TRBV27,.,TGTGCCAGCAGTCCCGAGGGTAGCTCCTACGAGCAGTACTTC,CASSPEGSSYEQYF
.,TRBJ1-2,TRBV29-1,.,TGCAGCGCCGTAAAAGGGGAGGACTATGGCTACACCTTC,CSAVKGEDYGYTF
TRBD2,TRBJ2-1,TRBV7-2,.,TGTGCCAGCAGCTTAGGCGGAGGACTAGCGTTCGATGAGCAGTTCTTC,CASSLGGGLAFDEQFF
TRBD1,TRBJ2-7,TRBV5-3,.,TGTGCCAAAGGGACAGGGGGTCGAGAGCAGTACTTC,CAKGTGGREQYF
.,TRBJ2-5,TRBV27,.,TGTGCCAGCAGTTTTTCTGGAGAGACCCAGTACTTC,CASSFSGETQYF
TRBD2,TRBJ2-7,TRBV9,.,TGTGCCAGCAGCGCCGCCGGGGGGTACGAGCAGTACTTC,CASSAAGGYEQYF
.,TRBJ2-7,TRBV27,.,TGTGCCAGCAGTTTATCGGGGGTCCCCCACGAGCAGTACTTC,CASSLSGVPHEQYF
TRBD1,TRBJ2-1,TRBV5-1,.,TGCGCCAGCAGCTTAGACAGGGTAGGTTGGAATGAGCAGTTCTTC,CASSLDRVGWNEQFF
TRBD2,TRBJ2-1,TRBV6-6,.,TGTGCCAGCAGTTACCGAGTCGGGACTAGTAAGAATGAGCAGTTCTTC,CASSYRVGTSKNEQFF
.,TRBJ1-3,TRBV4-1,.,TGCGCCAGCAGCCAAGATAACGGAAACACCATATATTTT,CASSQDNGNTIYF
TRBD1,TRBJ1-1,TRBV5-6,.,TGTGCCAGCAGCCTCGGACAGGGGGCACCGAACACTGAAGCTTTCTTT,CASSLGQGAPNTEAFF
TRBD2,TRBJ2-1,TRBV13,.,TGTGCCAGCAGCGGCCACGAGCGGGAGGGCCCCTACAATGAGCAGTTCTTC,CASSGHEREGPYNEQFF
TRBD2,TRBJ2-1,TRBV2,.,TGTGCCAGACAGGGACTAGCGGGATCCTCTGAGCAGTTCTTC,CARQGLAGSSEQFF
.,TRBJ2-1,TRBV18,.,TGTGCCAGCTCACCGGAGAGGGGAGCGGAATCCTACAATGAGCAGTTCTTC,CASSPERGAESYNEQFF
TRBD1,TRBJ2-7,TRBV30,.,TGTGCCTGGTCGACAGGGGATGCCTACGAGCAGTACTTC,CAWSTGDAYEQYF
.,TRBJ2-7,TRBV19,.,TGTGCCAGTAGTCAAACCGCTCGCTACGAGCAGTACTTC,CASSQTARYEQYF
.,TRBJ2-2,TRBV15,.,TGTGCCACCGCCGGGACTGGCAACACCGGGGAGCTGTTTTTT,CATAGTGNTGELFF
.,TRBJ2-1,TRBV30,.,TGTGCCTGGACTGACTTGAGCGGGCCCTACAATGAGCAGTTCTTC,CAWTDLSGPYNEQFF
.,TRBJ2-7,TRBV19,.,TGTGCCAGTAGTGTTGGCCTGGGAGCGCTCCACGAGCAGTACTTC,CASSVGLGALHEQYF
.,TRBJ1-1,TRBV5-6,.,TGTGCCAGCAGCTTGGGAGGGCCAGGTGCCGCTTTCTTT,CASSLGGPGAAFF
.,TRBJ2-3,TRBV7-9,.,TGTGCCAGCAGCCCCGGAGCAGATACGCAGTATTTT,CASSPGADTQYF
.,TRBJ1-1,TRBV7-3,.,TGTGCCAGCAGCCCAGGACCTTACACTGAAGCTTTCTTT,CASSPGPYTEAFF
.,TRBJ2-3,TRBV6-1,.,TGTGCCAGCAGTGAAGAGGGGACCTTCACAGATACGCAGTATTTT,CASSEEGTFTDTQYF
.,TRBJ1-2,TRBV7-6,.,TGTGCCAGCAGCTTAGGTCCGGGGGGCGGCTATGGCTACACCTTC,CASSLGPGGGYGYTF
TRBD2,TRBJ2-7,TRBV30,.,TGTGCCTGGAGTCCGGACGCTAGCGGACTAGGTGAGCAGTACTTC,CAWSPDASGLGEQYF
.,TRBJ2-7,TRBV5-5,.,TGTGCCAGCAGCTTGGCTAATCAAGCCTACGAGCAGTACTTC,CASSLANQAYEQYF
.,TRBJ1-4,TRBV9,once,TGTGCCAGCAGCGTATGGGGTTCCGGGGCGGAAAAACTGTTTTTT,CASSVWGSGAEKLFF